This T cell receptor (beta chain) was observed in a study of shared clonotypes between healthy human individuals. Whole-study results and caveats: Naive subsets usually exceeded memory subsets in estimated richness.

Every donor, a Caucasian adult, lived in Nashville, Tennessee. Details on this clone: Its cognate antigen is unknown.

Profiled with immunoSEQ multiplex PCR; TCRdb holds only in-frame clones, not every one. The sample yields roughly 2,300,000 clones, 85% to 95% seen once. This CDR3 region has 11 residues. Sequencing used naive CD4+ T cells from PBMCs. Subset in this sample: CD45RA+ positively selected. The rearrangement uses TRBV21-1 and TRBJ2-7; the table's D call, TRBD1, was not checked against the DNA. TRBV21-1 is classified as a pseudogene. The origin of this receptor is a man aged 18-30 years in good health. Some clones in this sample may be carry-over from other donors' samples. CDR3 coding DNA: TGTGCCAGCAGAATACCGGGACAGGGTTCCTTC. Its protein is CASRIPGQGSF.